This T cell receptor (beta chain) appears in the sequencing data of a study of graft-versus-host responses after intestinal transplantation. Study results and caveats: Recipient marrow held GvH clones, some first seen in ileum or blood. Patients who carried graft-donor T cell macrochimerism also had high graft-versus-host to host-versus-graft clonal ratios in their allografts.

Sequencing used immunoSEQ multiplex PCR; TCRdb keeps in-frame clones, though not all of them. Found here are around 6,200 clones, roughly 20% of them singletons; the top ten hold around 5.5%. The CDR3 is 13 residues long. Trimming took off 4 bases at V and 2 bases at J, with 7 bases between the two ends. Germline assignment: CDR1 SGHTA and CDR2 FQGNSA. The culture paired some 200,000 irradiated violet-dye-labeled stimulators with some 200,000 CFSE-labeled responders. Sorted cells were CFSE-low CD3+CD4+ or CD3+CD8+ proliferating responders. The source was alloreactive CD4+ T cells from a mixed lymphocyte reaction culture, collected before transplantation. Subset here: CFSE-low proliferating T cells sorted from roughly 6-day pre-transplant mixed lymphocyte reaction (GvH or HvG direction). The V call is TRBV7-2, the J call TRBJ2-3; D gene unclear. This sequence originates from a human patient who was an organ donor for intestinal transplantation. CDR3 DNA sequence: TGTGCCAGCAGCTACCGTATCACAGATACGCAGTATTTT. Protein product: CASSYRITDTQYF.